The sequence of this T cell receptor beta chain was determined in a study of T cell clonality in common variable immunodeficiency. Study-level findings and limits: TCRbeta clonality was increased in CVID versus healthy controls. Common variable immunodeficiency TCR beta sequences reportedly had fewer deletions and N-nucleotide insertions. The cause of increased CVID clonality remains unclear without subpopulation sequencing. CVID patient heterogeneity limited repertoire-clinical complication correlations.

This CDR3 is built from 13 residues. The V gene lost 2 bases and the J gene lost 1 base, with 9 bases spanning the gap. Looked up from germline, CDR1 is DFQATT and CDR2 is SNEGSKA (reference sequence). Note on this clone: Its specificity is unknown. The CDR3 goes on 3 residues after the read ends, and that part is filled in from the germline J gene.

TCRdb's table, derived via immunoSEQ multiplex PCR, lists solely in-frame clones and lacks some. This table holds some 15,000 clones. The rearrangement uses TRBV20-1 and TRBJ2-7; D might be TRBD1 (6 bases). This sequence originates from a human donor with common variable immunodeficiency. Sequenced material: peripheral blood mononuclear cells. CDR3: CSARTQGSYEQYF. CDR3 DNA (partial): TGCAGTGCTAGAACACAGGGTTCCTACGAG.